A single sample is the source of the 27 T cell receptor beta chains below, sequenced in a study of T cell repertoires in cytomegalovirus infection. TCRdb re-analysed the reads in MiXCR, keeping a single row per CDR3 protein. The data contain approximately 110,000 distinct CDR3 sequences, about 9.4% of them singletons. Their antigens are not known. Material: PBMCs, sequenced either directly or after in vitro stimulation (not recorded which). Every receptor here comes from a human donor in good health (CMV status not recorded). Some clones in this sample may be carry-over from other donors' samples.

This clonotype appeared many times. This chain connects TRBV25-1 to TRBJ1-5; D is possibly TRBD1 (6 bases). CDR3 length: 16 amino acids. The V and J ends lost 2 bases and 7 bases respectively, with 18 bases between them. Germline V lookup: CDR1 MGHDK, CDR2 SYGVNS. DNA for the CDR3: TGTGCCAGCAGTGAAGAGGACAGTCGGCTGTCACAGCCCCAGCATTTT. Residues: CASSEEDSRLSQPQHF.

This clonotype was detected only a few times. The chain recombines TRBV15 with TRBJ1-4; D remains ambiguous. The CDR3 totals 15 residues. Trimming stripped 0 bases from V and 4 bases from J, with 9 bases between. Looked up from germline, CDR1 is LNHNV and CDR2 is YYDKDF (reference sequence). The CDR3 DNA reads TGTGCCACCAGCAGAGATTTACAGTTTAATGAAAAACTGTTTTTT. Translating it yields CATSRDLQFNEKLFF.

This clonotype came up many times. The chain carries TRBV29-1 and TRBJ2-1, with 8 bases aligning to TRBD2. Trimming took 8 bases from V and 7 from J; bases not matched to a gene: 13. The CDR3 is 14 amino acids. From germline, CDR1 is SQVTM and CDR2 ANQGSEA. DNA for the CDR3: TGCAGCACCCGGCGGGAGGACCGGAGGAATGAGCAGTTCTTC. Translated: CSTRREDRRNEQFF.

The chain joins TRBV11-2 to TRBJ2-1, with 9 positions matching TRBD2. The germline CDR1 and CDR2 sequences are SGHAT and FQNNGV. The junction had 4 bases not matched to a gene; V was cut back by 3 bases and J by 4 bases. The length of the CDR3 is 15 residues. CDR3 nucleotides: TGTGCCAGCAGCTTTTCGGCGGGAGGGTACAATGAGCAGTTCTTC. The encoded protein is CASSFSAGGYNEQFF.

Only a few counts were recorded for this clonotype. The chain has TRBV7-6 and TRBJ2-7; D is unclear. The CDR3 consists of 13 residues. Germline CDR1 SGHVS, CDR2 FNYEAQ. V lost 5 bases to trimming and J lost 5 bases, with 13 bases between them. CDR3 amino acids: CASSKEINNEQYV. The CDR3 DNA reads TGTGCCAGCAGCAAGGAGATTAACAACGAGCAGTACGTC.

There are a few counts of this clonotype. J is TRBJ1-1 and V is TRBV4-3, with unresolved D. This CDR3 comprises 16 residues. CDR1 is LGHNA and CDR2 is YSLEER in the germline V gene. Trimming removed 0 bases at V and 1 base at J, with 12 bases between. Here the CDR3 reads CASSQERLGRNTEAFF. DNA for the CDR3: TGCGCCAGCAGCCAAGAGAGGTTAGGGAGGAACACTGAAGCTTTCTTT.

The rearrangement uses TRBV20-1 and TRBJ2-3; D not resolved. V dropped 6 bases and J dropped 2 bases, with 21 bases sitting between them. The germline V gene encodes CDR1 DFQATT and CDR2 SNEGSKA (reference sequence). The CDR3 contains 16 residues. This CDR3 reads CSAPPPLGSLTDTQYF. CDR3 nucleotides: TGCAGTGCCCCCCCCCCCCTCGGCTCACTCACAGATACGCAGTATTTT.

This clonotype was observed many times. The CDR3 protein is CASTPLGGGSDTQYF. CDR3 nucleotides: TGTGCCAGCACCCCATTGGGGGGAGGCTCAGATACGCAGTATTTT. J is TRBJ2-3 and V is TRBV7-2, with a weak D call TRBD2 (6 bases). In germline, CDR1 is SGHTA, CDR2 FQGNSA. The CDR3 covers 15 residues. Trimming shortened V by 7 bases and J by 4 bases, and 18 bases separated the two germline ends.

This clonotype appeared a few times. CDR3 amino acids: CASSFGGAAYEQYF. In nucleotides, the CDR3 is TGTGCCAGCAGCTTTGGCGGCGCTGCCTACGAGCAGTACTTC. V gene TRBV7-9 combines with J gene TRBJ2-7; no reliable D call. The length of the CDR3 is 14 residues. Germline CDR1 is SEHNR and CDR2 is FQNEAQ (reference sequence). With 3 bases removed from V and 2 bases from J, the gap between germline ends came to 11 bases. Full variable domain (missing parts from reference TRBV7-9 and TRBJ2-7): DTGVSQNPRHKITKRGQNVTFRCDPISEHNRLYWYRQTLGQGPEFLTYFQNEAQLEKSRLLSDRFSAERPKGSFSTLEIQRTEQGDSAMYLCASSFGGAAYEQYFGPGTRLTVT.

The chain is built from TRBV6-5 and TRBJ1-1; 7 bases agree with TRBD1. With V trimmed by 7 bases and J by 6 bases, 8 bases remained unmatched. The CDR3 extends over 13 amino acids. CDR1 and CDR2 from the germline V gene are MNHEY and SVGAGI. The CDR3 loop reads CASTNRGLAEAFF. CDR3 bases: TGTGCCAGCACGAACAGGGGTTTGGCTGAAGCTTTCTTT.

This clonotype was observed at least ten times. The chain couples TRBV4-3 to TRBJ1-4; the D is unclear. The CDR3 is 17 amino acids. Germline lookup yields CDR1 LGHNA and CDR2 YSLEER. Trimming removed 0 bases at V and 1 base at J, with 12 bases between. The CDR3 DNA reads TGCGCCAGCAGCCAAGATACCGGTTTAGGAACTAATGAAAAACTGTTTTTT. It translates to CASSQDTGLGTNEKLFF.

This clonotype was observed at least ten times. The gene calls are TRBV7-6 and TRBJ1-3; 8 nucleotides match TRBD1. Germline trimming cut 5 bases from V and 0 bases from J; bases unmatched to any gene: 6. The CDR3 totals 16 residues. Germline values: CDR1 SGHVS, CDR2 FNYEAQ. CDR3 sequence (DNA): TGTGCCAGCAGCCCGGACAGGGTCCTCTCTGGAAACACCATATATTTT. Residues: CASSPDRVLSGNTIYF. Variable domain in full (rest from reference TRBV7-6 and TRBJ1-3): GAGVSQSPRYKVTKRGQDVALRCDPISGHVSLYWYRQALGQGPEFLTYFNYEAQQDKSGLPNDRFSAERPEGSISTLTIQRTEQRDSAMYRCASSPDRVLSGNTIYFGEGSWLTVV.

This chain links TRBV11-2 with TRBJ1-1; D not resolved. CDR3 size: 15 residues. The V end was cut by 0 bases, the J end by 3 bases, with 11 bases between. From germline, CDR1 is SGHAT and CDR2 FQNNGV. The CDR3 loop reads CASSLDLRQDTEAFF. The CDR3 DNA follows: TGTGCCAGCAGCTTAGATCTACGGCAGGACACTGAAGCTTTCTTT.

This clonotype appeared a single time. The chain uses TRBV19 and TRBJ2-3, with 12 bases identical to TRBD2. V lost 6 bases, J lost 9 bases, and 7 bases stayed unmatched. CDR3 length: 14 residues. Germline loops: CDR1 LNHDA, CDR2 SQIVND (reference sequence). CDR3 DNA: TGTGCCAGTAGCTGGACTAGCGGGATAGGAACGCAGTATTTT. This encodes CASSWTSGIGTQYF.

V gene TRBV5-6 combines with J gene TRBJ2-3; possible D gene TRBD1, 5 bases. There are 12 residues in the CDR3. Germline loops: CDR1 SGHDT, CDR2 YYEEEE. V was clipped by 4 bases and J by 8 bases, with 11 bases between them. The CDR3 DNA follows: TGTGCCAGCAGCACAGGATCCTCTACGCAGTATTTT. Protein product: CASSTGSSTQYF.

This clonotype was detected a few times. This chain uses TRBV11-2 with TRBJ1-2; possible D gene TRBD1, 6 bases. CDR3 length: 16 residues. V was cut by 0 bases and J by 0 bases, with 11 bases left in between. Germline V gene sequence: CDR1 SGHAT, CDR2 FQNNGV. The CDR3 region has the DNA TGTGCCAGCAGCTTAGATCCGGGGACACCTAACTATGGCTACACCTTC. Its protein product is CASSLDPGTPNYGYTF.

The chain couples TRBV28 to TRBJ2-1, with 10 nucleotides matching TRBD2. The CDR3 contains 16 residues. The germline V gene encodes CDR1 MDHEN and CDR2 SYDVKM. The trim removed 7 bases at V and 8 bases at J, leaving 14 bases unmatched. CDR3 sequence (DNA): TGTGCCAGCATCACGAGGGTTAGCGGGAGGTCGGATGAGCAGTTCTTC. This gives the protein CASITRVSGRSDEQFF.

The rearrangement joins TRBV7-2 to TRBJ2-7; 14 nucleotides match TRBD2. The CDR3 loop spans 18 amino acids. The junction had 12 bases not matched to a gene; V was cut back by 5 bases and J by 3 bases. Germline CDR1 and CDR2: SGHTA and FQGNSA. In DNA, the CDR3 is TGTGCCAGCAGCCCGCCGACTAGCGGGAGGGCCATTGGCTACGAGCAGTACTTC. Translating it yields CASSPPTSGRAIGYEQYF.

Many counts were recorded for this clonotype. This chain uses TRBV11-3 with TRBJ1-3; no reliable D call. Germline lookup yields CDR1 SGHNT and CDR2 YENEEA. The CDR3 spans 16 residues. Trimming cost V 5 bases and J 6 bases, with 20 bases left between them. In DNA, the CDR3 is TGTGCCAGCAGCCCCCGCGGAGGGTCGATCCAAAACACCATATATTTT. As protein: CASSPRGGSIQNTIYF.

This clonotype was seen a handful of times. CDR3 in amino acids: CASRLAETYEQYF. In nucleotides, the CDR3 is TGTGCCAGCAGACTAGCGGAGACCTACGAGCAGTACTTC. The chain employs TRBV27 and TRBJ2-7, with 8 bases fitting TRBD2. The junction had 3 bases not matched to a gene; V was cut back by 6 bases and J by 2 bases. The germline V gene encodes CDR1 MNHEY and CDR2 SMNVEV (reference sequence). The CDR3 runs to 13 residues.

This sequence joins TRBV6-2 or TRBV6-3 and TRBJ2-7; no clear D gene. This CDR3 spans 16 amino acids. Deletions cut 6 bases from V and 2 bases from J, with 20 bases between. Per the germline V gene, CDR1 is MNHEY and CDR2 is SVGEGT. This CDR3 reads CASSPVTEGWPYEQYV. The CDR3 DNA sequence: TGTGCCAGCAGCCCGGTTACGGAAGGATGGCCCTACGAGCAGTACGTC.

This clonotype was recorded many times. This chain connects TRBV5-6 to TRBJ2-1; 9 bases align to TRBD2. J lost 7 bases, V lost 2 bases, and 13 bases had no gene match. There are 17 residues in the CDR3. Germline-derived CDR1 and CDR2 are SGHDT and YYEEEE. In nucleotides, the CDR3 is TGTGCCAGCAGCTTAGTTCTCGCGGGAGGGAGCTGGAATGAGCAGTTCTTC. It translates to CASSLVLAGGSWNEQFF.

Many counts were recorded for this clonotype. This sequence joins TRBV7-2 and TRBJ2-1; weak D call: TRBD1 (6 bases). This CDR3 has 12 residues. Trimming cost V 3 bases and J 8 bases, with 8 bases left between them. The germline gives CDR1 SGHTA, CDR2 FQGNSA. This chain's CDR3 is CASSFRGHEQFF. In nucleotides, the CDR3 is TGTGCCAGCAGCTTCAGGGGACATGAGCAGTTCTTC.

The V gene is TRBV5-6, the J gene TRBJ2-5; D is unresolved. The germline V gene encodes CDR1 SGHDT and CDR2 YYEEEE. Deletions cut 0 bases from V and 6 bases from J, with 15 bases between. The CDR3 covers 15 residues. The DNA of the CDR3 is TGTGCCAGCAGCTTGGATATCCGCACGATAAAGACCCAGTACTTC. Its protein is CASSLDIRTIKTQYF.

This clonotype was seen a few times. The chain uses TRBV5-6 and TRBJ2-7, with 9 positions matching TRBD1. The V segment lost 0 bases and the J segment 4 bases; nucleotides outside the gene matches: 5. The germline CDR1 and CDR2 sequences are SGHDT and YYEEEE. The CDR3 consists of 15 residues. The CDR3 DNA sequence: TGTGCCAGCAGCTTGGCTACAGGACAGGGGTACGAGCAGTACTTC. This codes for CASSLATGQGYEQYF.

The chain carries TRBV27 and TRBJ1-1; D might be TRBD1 (6 bases). V lost 5 bases and J lost 5, with 12 bases in between. This CDR3 comprises 13 residues. Germline loops: CDR1 MNHEY, CDR2 SMNVEV (reference sequence). CDR3 region: CASSRGGWTEAFF. The CDR3 DNA follows: TGTGCCAGCAGTAGGGGGGGGTGGACTGAAGCTTTCTTT.

This clonotype occurred many times. J is TRBJ1-4 and V is TRBV20-1, with D possibly TRBD1 on 5 matching bases. V was trimmed by 5 bases and J by 6 bases, leaving 13 bases between them. CDR1 is DFQATT, CDR2 SNEGSKA, per germline (reference sequence). This CDR3 spans 13 amino acids. CDR3 amino acids: CSAGVGGDEKLFF. CDR3 DNA: TGCAGTGCTGGGGTTGGGGGGGATGAAAAACTGTTTTTT.